This TCR beta chain was obtained from a study of blood T cells in healthy people across ages. This CDR3 spans 16 amino acids. The germline V gene encodes CDR1 LNHNV and CDR2 YYDKDF (reference sequence). Trimming at V came to 5 bases and at J to 9 bases, leaving 14 bases not matched to a gene. PCR was performed a second time for roughly 7 to 11 cycles using a sample-barcoded 5' primer and a J-beta primer mix. TCRdb re-called the 5' RACE reads through MiXCR, storing one row per CDR3 protein. The repertoire consists of 540,000 or so distinct CDR3 sequences, with 24% occurring once and the leading ten covering approximately 8.7%. The sample also formed part of further work on T cells of mothers and their children.

Sequenced sample: blood. V usage is TRBV15 and J usage is TRBJ2-1, with 9 bases identical to TRBD1. This clonotype was sampled from a boy aged 5-17 years in good health. For the CDR3, the DNA is TGTGCCACCAGCGGAATCCCGGGACAGGGAAGCGGTGAGCAGTTCTTC. This sequence encodes CATSGIPGQGSGEQFF.